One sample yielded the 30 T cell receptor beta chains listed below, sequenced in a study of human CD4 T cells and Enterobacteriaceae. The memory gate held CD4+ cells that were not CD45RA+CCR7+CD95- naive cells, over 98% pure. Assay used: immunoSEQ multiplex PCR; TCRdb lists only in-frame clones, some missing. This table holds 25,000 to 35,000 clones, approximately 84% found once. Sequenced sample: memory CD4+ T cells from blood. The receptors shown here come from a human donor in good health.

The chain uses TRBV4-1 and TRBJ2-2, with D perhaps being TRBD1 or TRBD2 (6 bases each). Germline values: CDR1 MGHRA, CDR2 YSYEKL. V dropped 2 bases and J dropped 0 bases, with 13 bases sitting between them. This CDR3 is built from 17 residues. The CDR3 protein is CASSQYPGASNTGELFF. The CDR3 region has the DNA TGCGCCAGCAGCCAATATCCGGGGGCATCGAACACCGGGGAGCTGTTTTTT.

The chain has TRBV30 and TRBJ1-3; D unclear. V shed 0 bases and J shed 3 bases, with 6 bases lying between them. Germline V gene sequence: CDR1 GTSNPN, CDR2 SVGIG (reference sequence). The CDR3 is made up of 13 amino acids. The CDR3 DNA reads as TGTGCCTGGAGTGTAGTGGGTGGAAACACCATATATTTT. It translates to CAWSVVGGNTIYF.

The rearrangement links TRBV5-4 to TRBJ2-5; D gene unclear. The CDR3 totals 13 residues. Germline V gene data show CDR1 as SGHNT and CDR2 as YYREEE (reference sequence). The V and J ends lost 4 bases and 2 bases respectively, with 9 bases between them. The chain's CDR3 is CASSPPSQETQYF. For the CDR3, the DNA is TGTGCCAGCAGCCCGCCATCGCAAGAGACCCAGTACTTC.

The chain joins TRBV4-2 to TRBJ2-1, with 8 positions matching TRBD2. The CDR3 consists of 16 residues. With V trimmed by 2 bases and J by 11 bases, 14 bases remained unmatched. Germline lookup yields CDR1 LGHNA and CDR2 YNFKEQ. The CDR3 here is CASSQFETGGADKQFF. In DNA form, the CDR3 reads TGTGCCAGCAGCCAATTTGAGACGGGAGGGGCGGACAAGCAGTTCTTC.

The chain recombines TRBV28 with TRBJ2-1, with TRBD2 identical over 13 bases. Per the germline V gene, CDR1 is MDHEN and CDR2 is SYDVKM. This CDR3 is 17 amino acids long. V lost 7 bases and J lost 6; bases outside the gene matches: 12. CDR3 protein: CASIKTSGRSGGNEQFF. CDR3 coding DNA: TGTGCCAGCATTAAGACTAGCGGGAGGTCGGGGGGCAATGAGCAGTTCTTC.

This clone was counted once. CDR3 region: CASSPPGGGGYNEQFF. The CDR3 DNA sequence: TGTGCCAGCTCACCGCCGGGAGGGGGGGGCTACAATGAGCAGTTCTTC. The chain has TRBV18 and TRBJ2-1; 8 nucleotides align to TRBD2. Trimming at V came to 3 bases and at J to 3 bases, leaving 7 bases not matched to a gene. The CDR3 is 16 amino acids. In germline, CDR1 is KGHSH, CDR2 LQKENI.

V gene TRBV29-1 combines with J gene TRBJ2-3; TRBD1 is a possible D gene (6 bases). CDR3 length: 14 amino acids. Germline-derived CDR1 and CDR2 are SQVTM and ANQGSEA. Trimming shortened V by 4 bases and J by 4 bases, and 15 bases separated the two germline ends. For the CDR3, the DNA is TGCAGCGTTGGGCCAGGGGAATCCCCAGATACGCAGTATTTT. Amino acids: CSVGPGESPDTQYF.

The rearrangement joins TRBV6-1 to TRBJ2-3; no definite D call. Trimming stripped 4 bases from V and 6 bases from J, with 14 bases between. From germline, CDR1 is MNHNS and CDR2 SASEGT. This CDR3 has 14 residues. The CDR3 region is CASSVSGGRDTQYF. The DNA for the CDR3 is TGTGCCAGCAGTGTATCCGGCGGCCGGGATACGCAGTATTTT.

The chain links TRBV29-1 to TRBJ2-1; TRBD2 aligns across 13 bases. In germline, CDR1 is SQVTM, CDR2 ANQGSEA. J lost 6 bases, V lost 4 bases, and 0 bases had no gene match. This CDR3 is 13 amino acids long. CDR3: CSVGTSGSNEQFF. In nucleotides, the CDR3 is TGCAGCGTTGGGACTAGCGGGAGCAATGAGCAGTTCTTC.

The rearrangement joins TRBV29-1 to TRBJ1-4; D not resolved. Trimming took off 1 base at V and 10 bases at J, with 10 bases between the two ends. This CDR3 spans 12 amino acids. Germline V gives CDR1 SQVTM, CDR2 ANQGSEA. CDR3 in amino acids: CSVEGSAGKLFF. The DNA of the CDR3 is TGCAGCGTTGAAGGTTCAGCCGGAAAACTGTTTTTT.

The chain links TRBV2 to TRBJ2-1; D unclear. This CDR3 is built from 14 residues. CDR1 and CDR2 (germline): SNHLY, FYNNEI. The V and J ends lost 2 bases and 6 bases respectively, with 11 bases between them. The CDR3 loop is CASSEFLVGNEQFF. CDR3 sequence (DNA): TGTGCCAGCAGTGAATTCCTGGTCGGCAATGAGCAGTTCTTC.

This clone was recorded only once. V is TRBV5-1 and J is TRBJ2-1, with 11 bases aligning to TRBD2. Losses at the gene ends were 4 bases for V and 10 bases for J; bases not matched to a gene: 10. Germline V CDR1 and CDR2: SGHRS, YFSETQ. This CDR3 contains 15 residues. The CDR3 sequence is CASSPLLAGEGEQFF. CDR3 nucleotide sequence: TGCGCCAGCAGCCCACTACTAGCGGGAGAGGGCGAGCAGTTCTTC.

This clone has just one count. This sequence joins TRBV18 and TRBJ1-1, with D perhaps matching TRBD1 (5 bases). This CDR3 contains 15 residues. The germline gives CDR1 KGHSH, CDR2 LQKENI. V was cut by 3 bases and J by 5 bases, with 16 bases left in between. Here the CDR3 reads CASSPRRQEGTEAFF. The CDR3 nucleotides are TGTGCCAGCTCACCTCGTCGGCAGGAGGGGACTGAAGCTTTCTTT.

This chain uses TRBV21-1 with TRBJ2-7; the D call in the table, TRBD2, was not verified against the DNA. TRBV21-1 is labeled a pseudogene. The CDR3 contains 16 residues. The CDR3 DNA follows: TGTGCCAGCAGCAAGTCCGGGAGGAAGAGCGGGGTCGAGCAGTACTTC. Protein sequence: CASSKSGRKSGVEQYF.

The CDR3 protein is CASSLVRGNEQFF. The CDR3 DNA is TGTGCCAGCAGCTTAGTTCGTGGCAATGAGCAGTTCTTC. The chain is built from TRBV11-2 and TRBJ2-1, with D unclear. Germline assignment: CDR1 SGHAT and CDR2 FQNNGV. The CDR3 totals 13 residues. V lost 1 base, J lost 6 bases, and 7 bases lay in between. Supplemented by reference TRBV11-2 and TRBJ2-1, the full variable domain reads EAGVAQSPRYKIIEKRQSVAFWCNPISGHATLYWYQQILGQGPKLLIQFQNNGVVDDSQLPKDRFSAERLKGVDSTLKIQPAKLEDSAVYLCASSLVRGNEQFFGPGTRLTVL.

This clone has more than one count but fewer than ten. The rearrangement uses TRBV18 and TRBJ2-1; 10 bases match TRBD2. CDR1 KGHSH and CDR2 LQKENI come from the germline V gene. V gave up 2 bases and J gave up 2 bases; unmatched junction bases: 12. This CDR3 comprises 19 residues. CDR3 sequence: CASSPFPSGSAGTYNEQFF. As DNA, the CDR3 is TGTGCCAGCTCACCATTCCCTAGCGGGAGCGCTGGAACCTACAATGAGCAGTTCTTC.

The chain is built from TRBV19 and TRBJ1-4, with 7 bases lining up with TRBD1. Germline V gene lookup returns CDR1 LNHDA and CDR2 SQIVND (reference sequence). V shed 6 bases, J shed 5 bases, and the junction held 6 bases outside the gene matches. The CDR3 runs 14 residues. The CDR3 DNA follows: TGTGCCAGTAGCATGACAGGGAGGAATGAAAAACTGTTTTTT. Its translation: CASSMTGRNEKLFF.

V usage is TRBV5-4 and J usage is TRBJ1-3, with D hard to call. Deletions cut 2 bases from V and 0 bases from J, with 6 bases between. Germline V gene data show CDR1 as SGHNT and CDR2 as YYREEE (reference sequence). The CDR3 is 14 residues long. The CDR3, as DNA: TGTGCCAGCAGCTTAGACTTCTCTGGAAACACCATATATTTT. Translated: CASSLDFSGNTIYF.

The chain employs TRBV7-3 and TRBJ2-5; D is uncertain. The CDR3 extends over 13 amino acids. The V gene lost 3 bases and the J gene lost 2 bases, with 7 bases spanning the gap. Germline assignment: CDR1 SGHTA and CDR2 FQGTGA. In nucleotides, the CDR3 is TGTGCCAGCAGCTTCAGTCCGCAAGAGACCCAGTACTTC. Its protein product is CASSFSPQETQYF.

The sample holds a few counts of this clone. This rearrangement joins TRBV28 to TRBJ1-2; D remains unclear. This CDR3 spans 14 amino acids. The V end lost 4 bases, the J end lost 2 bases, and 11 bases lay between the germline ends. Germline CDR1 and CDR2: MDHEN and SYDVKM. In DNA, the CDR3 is TGTGCCAGCAGTTCGTCTCCGCTAAACTATGGCTACACCTTC. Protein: CASSSSPLNYGYTF.

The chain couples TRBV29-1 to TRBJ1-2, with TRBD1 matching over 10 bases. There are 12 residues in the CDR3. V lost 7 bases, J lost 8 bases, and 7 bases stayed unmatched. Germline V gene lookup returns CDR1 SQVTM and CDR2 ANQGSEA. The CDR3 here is CSGGQGNRGYTF. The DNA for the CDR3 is TGCAGCGGGGGACAGGGGAATAGGGGCTACACCTTC.

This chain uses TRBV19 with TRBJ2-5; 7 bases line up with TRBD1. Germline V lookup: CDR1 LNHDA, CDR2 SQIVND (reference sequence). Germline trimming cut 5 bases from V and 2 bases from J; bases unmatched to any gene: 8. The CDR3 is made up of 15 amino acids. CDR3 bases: TGTGCCAGTAGTGTGAACAGGGGACCTCAAGAGACCCAGTACTTC. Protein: CASSVNRGPQETQYF.

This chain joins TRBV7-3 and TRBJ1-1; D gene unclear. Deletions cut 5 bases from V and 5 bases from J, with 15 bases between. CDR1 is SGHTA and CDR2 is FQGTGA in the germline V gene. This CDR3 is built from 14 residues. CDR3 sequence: CASSPAGVWTEAFF. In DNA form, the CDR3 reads TGTGCCAGCAGCCCCGCCGGGGTTTGGACTGAAGCTTTCTTT. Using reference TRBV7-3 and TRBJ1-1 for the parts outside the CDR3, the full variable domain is GAGVSQTPSNKVTEKGKYVELRCDPISGHTALYWYRQSLGQGPEFLIYFQGTGAADDSGLPNDRFFAVRPEGSVSTLKIQRTERGDSAVYLCASSPAGVWTEAFFGQGTRLTVV.

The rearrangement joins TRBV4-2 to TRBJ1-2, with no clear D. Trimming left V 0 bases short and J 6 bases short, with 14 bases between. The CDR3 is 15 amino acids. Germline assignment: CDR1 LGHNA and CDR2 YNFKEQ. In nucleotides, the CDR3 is TGTGCCAGCAGCCAAGATTCAGGCCCCGGGGATGGCTACACCTTC. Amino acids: CASSQDSGPGDGYTF.

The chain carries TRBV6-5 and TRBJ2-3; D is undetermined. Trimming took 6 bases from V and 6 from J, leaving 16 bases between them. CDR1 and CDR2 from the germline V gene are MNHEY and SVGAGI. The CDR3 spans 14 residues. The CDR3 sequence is CASRDWAGKDTQYF. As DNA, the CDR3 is TGTGCCAGCAGAGACTGGGCTGGGAAGGATACGCAGTATTTT.

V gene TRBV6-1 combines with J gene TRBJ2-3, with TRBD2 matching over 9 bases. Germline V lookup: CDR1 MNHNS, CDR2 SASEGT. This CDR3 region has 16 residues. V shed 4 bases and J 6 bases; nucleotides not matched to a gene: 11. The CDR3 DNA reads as TGTGCCAGCAGTGCCCTAGCGGGGACGGACGGGGATACGCAGTATTTT. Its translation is CASSALAGTDGDTQYF.

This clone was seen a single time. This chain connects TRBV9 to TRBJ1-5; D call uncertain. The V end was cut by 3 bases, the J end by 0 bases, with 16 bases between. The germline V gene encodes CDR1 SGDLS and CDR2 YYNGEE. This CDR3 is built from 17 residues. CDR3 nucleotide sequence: TGTGCCAGCAGCGAGGACGCTCGGTCCGGTAGCAATCAGCCCCAGCATTTT. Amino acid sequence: CASSEDARSGSNQPQHF. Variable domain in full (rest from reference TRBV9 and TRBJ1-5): DSGVTQTPKHLITATGQRVTLRCSPRSGDLSVYWYQQSLDQGLQFLIQYYNGEERAKGNILERFSAQQFPDLHSELNLSSLELGDSALYFCASSEDARSGSNQPQHFGDGTRLSIL.

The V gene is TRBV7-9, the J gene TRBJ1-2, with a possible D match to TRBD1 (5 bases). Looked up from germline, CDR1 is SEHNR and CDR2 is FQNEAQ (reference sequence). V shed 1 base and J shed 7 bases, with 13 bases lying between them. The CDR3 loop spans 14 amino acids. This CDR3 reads CASSLGSTAVGYTF. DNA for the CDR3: TGTGCCAGCAGCTTAGGGTCGACAGCGGTTGGCTACACCTTC.

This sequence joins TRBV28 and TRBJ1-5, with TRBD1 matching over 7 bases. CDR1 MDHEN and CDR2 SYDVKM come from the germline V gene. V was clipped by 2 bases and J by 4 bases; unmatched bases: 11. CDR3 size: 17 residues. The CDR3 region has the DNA TGTGCCAGCAGTTTAGGGTCCAGGGGGTTCGTAAATCAGCCCCAGCATTTT. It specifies CASSLGSRGFVNQPQHF.

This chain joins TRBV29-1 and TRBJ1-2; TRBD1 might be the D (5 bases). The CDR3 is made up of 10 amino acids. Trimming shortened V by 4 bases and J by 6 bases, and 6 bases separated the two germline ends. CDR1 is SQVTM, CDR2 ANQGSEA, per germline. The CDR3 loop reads CSVGGDGYTF. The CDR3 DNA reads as TGCAGCGTTGGAGGGGATGGCTACACCTTC.